This T cell receptor (beta chain) was observed in a study of PD-L1 blockade in urothelial cancer. The table came from immunoSEQ multiplex PCR; TCRdb's copy has only in-frame clones and leaves some out. The sample shows 60,000 to 65,000 clones, approximately 81% of them seen only once. Trimming at V came to 5 bases and at J to 4 bases, leaving 12 bases not matched to a gene. This CDR3 region has 16 residues. Germline V lookup: CDR1 SEHNR, CDR2 FQNEAQ (reference sequence). The time point here: pretreatment peripheral blood. Notes on the study in general: Those with durable benefit had larger increases in tumor-associated blood clones at 3 weeks.

For this clone: The antigen remains undetermined.

This chain uses TRBV7-9 with TRBJ1-1, with 8 nucleotides matching TRBD1. The TCR comes from an older man with urothelial cancer. Material: PBMCs, obtained around atezolizumab (anti-PD-L1) treatment. The CDR3 coding sequence is TGTGCCAGCAGCCCCGCCGGGACAGGTCGGGGCACTGAAGCTTTCTTT. It specifies CASSPAGTGRGTEAFF.